A selection of T cell receptor beta chains follows, all from one sample in a study of OX40 agonist ivuxolimab in advanced cancers. Clones were sequenced by immunoSEQ multiplex PCR, and TCRdb holds only the in-frame ones, with some missing. Of fewer than 80,000 clones detected, 80% to 90% appear once; the ten largest clones hold 3% to 4%. This sample comprised CD4+ or CD8+ T cells sorted from blood, obtained in a trial of the OX40 agonist ivuxolimab. Source of these receptors: an adult with an advanced solid tumor such as melanoma, head and neck, liver or kidney cancer. CDR3s include the opening cysteine and the closing phenylalanine or tryptophan. D genes are given only for firm matches. Clone size appears in some rows only: once, few, many, or a class for an expanded clone.

j_call d_call v_call clone_size cdr3_nt cdr3_aa
TRBJ2-5 . TRBV18 . TGTGCCAGCTCACCCTCAGGGGTGGGGAAAGAGACCCAGTACTTC CASSPSGVGKETQYF
TRBJ2-5 . TRBV5-1 . TGCGCCAGCAGCGCCGGGTGGGGTGGTATCCAAGAGACCCAGTACTTC CASSAGWGGIQETQYF
TRBJ2-7 . TRBV5-4 . TGTGCCAGCAGCACAGCCCGGCAGTCCCCCGAGCAGTACTTC CASSTARQSPEQYF
TRBJ2-1 . TRBV19 . TGTGCCAGTACCCCGGACTCATCCTACAATGAGCAGTTCTTC CASTPDSSYNEQFF
TRBJ2-3 . TRBV7-8 few TGTGCCAGCACCGGAGGGTGGACAGATACGCAGTATTTT CASTGGWTDTQYF
TRBJ2-7 . TRBV18 . TGTGCCAGCTCACCAGTGGAGACAGGAGGTCACGAGCAGTACTTC CASSPVETGGHEQYF
TRBJ2-1 TRBD2 TRBV5-4 . TGTGCCAGCAGCTTGGTATTAGCGGGAAACAATGAGCAGTTCTTC CASSLVLAGNNEQFF
TRBJ1-2 . TRBV30 . TGTGCCTGGAGTCCCGGGACGGACTATGGCTACACCTTC CAWSPGTDYGYTF
TRBJ1-1 . TRBV18 . TGTGCCAGCTCACCACCGGGGGGGAAATTGGACACTGAAGCTTTCTTT CASSPPGGKLDTEAFF
TRBJ2-1 . TRBV5-1 . TGCGCCAGCAGCTTGGGTCAGGGAGACGCGGGTGAGCAGTTCTTC CASSLGQGDAGEQFF
TRBJ2-1 TRBD2 TRBV4-1 . TGCGCCAGCAGCCAAGGACTAGCGGGACATTACAATGAGCAGTTCTTC CASSQGLAGHYNEQFF
TRBJ2-2 TRBD2 TRBV5-1 once TGCGCCAGCAGCCCATACTCAACTAGCGGGGGGAACACCGGGGAGCTGTTTTTT CASSPYSTSGGNTGELFF
TRBJ2-5 . TRBV7-8 . TGTGCCAGCAGCTTGGTAGCACCGCCGCAAGAGACCCAGTACTTC CASSLVAPPQETQYF
TRBJ2-6 TRBD2 TRBV9 . TGTGCCAGCAGCGTAGGTTCTAGCGGTATCTCTGGGGCCAACGTCCTGACTTTC CASSVGSSGISGANVLTF
TRBJ1-6 TRBD1 TRBV9 . TGTGCCAGCAGCGTCGGGACAGGAAGCTCCTATAATTCACCCCTCCACTTT CASSVGTGSSYNSPLHF
TRBJ2-5 . TRBV13 once TGTGCCAGCAGCAGGGGTTACCAAGAGACCCAGTACTTC CASSRGYQETQYF
TRBJ1-4 . TRBV6-5 few TGTGCCAGCAGGACAGGTTCGACTAATGAAAAACTGTTTTTT CASRTGSTNEKLFF
TRBJ2-1 TRBD2 TRBV11-3 . TGTGCCAGCAGCTCCTTGCCCAGCGGGAGTTACAATGAGCAGTTCTTC CASSSLPSGSYNEQFF
TRBJ2-3 . TRBV29-1 . TGCAGCGTTACGACAGATACGCAGTATTTT CSVTTDTQYF
TRBJ2-7 . TRBV6-5 . TGTGCCAGCAGTTACGCGGTTTGGCCAGCCGTTGGCGAGCAGTACTTC CASSYAVWPAVGEQYF
TRBJ2-5 . TRBV13 . TGTGCCAGCAGCTTAGCGGGAGAGACCCAGTACTTC CASSLAGETQYF